This T cell receptor (beta chain) was profiled in a study of T-cell reconstitution after alpha-beta-depleted transplantation in children. Findings and limits, study-wide: Hyperexpanded clones declined; after one year, newly produced T cells mostly supplied diversity. Several hundred graft clones that had expanded were reportedly the source of alpha-beta T cells about two months after transplant.

This clonotype was picked up many times. Its target is not known. The CDR3 sequence is 16 residues long. Germline V gives CDR1 DFQATT, CDR2 SNEGSKA (reference sequence). Trimming took 0 bases from V and 7 from J; bases not matched to a gene: 12. Unique molecular identifiers tagged the TCRbeta library. TCRdb independently ran MiXCR on the PCR reads; one entry per CDR3 protein. This sample has hundreds of thousands of distinct CDR3 sequences; roughly 17% occur once, and the top ten carry under 30%. This chain joins TRBV20-1 and TRBJ1-5; 7 bases map to TRBD1. This clonotype originated in a boy younger than two who had a stem cell transplant for Wiskott-Aldrich syndrome, so the T cells may come from the graft donor. The sequencing used PBMCs, mostly from graft donor cells, collected 360 days after TCRalphabeta/CD19-depleted stem cell transplant. The CDR3 sequence: CSAREFHRGTGQPQHF. The CDR3 coding sequence is TGCAGTGCTAGAGAGTTCCACAGGGGTACGGGGCAGCCCCAGCATTTT.